This TCR beta chain was sequenced in a study of OX40 agonist ivuxolimab in advanced cancers. Findings and caveats of the study: In the 0.1-3.0 mg/kg groups, partial responders showed among the lowest expansion.

Germline CDR1 reads SGHTA; CDR2 reads FQGNSA. The CDR3 contains 14 residues. The V and J ends lost 3 bases and 8 bases respectively, with 13 bases between them. Note on this clone: Its target is not known.

The table came from immunoSEQ multiplex PCR; TCRdb's copy has only in-frame clones and leaves some out. The sample lists approximately 59,000 clones; 84% were seen once. Sequenced material: CD4+ or CD8+ T cells sorted from blood, taken in a trial of the OX40 agonist ivuxolimab. V gene TRBV7-2 combines with J gene TRBJ1-4; a weak D match, TRBD1 (5 bases). The origin of this receptor is an adult with an advanced solid tumor such as melanoma, head and neck, liver or kidney cancer. The CDR3 spells CASSFLQGGEKLFF. The CDR3 region has the DNA TGTGCCAGCAGCTTTCTCCAGGGAGGGGAAAAACTGTTTTTT.